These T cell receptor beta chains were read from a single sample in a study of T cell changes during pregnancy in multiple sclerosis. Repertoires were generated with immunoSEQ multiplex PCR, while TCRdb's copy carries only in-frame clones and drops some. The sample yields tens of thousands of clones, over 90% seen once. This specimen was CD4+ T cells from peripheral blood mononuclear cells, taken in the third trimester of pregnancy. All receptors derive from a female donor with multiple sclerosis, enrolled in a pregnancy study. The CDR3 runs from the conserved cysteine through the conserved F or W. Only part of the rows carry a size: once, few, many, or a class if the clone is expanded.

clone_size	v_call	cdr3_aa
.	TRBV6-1	CASSLTGFNEKLFF
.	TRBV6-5	CASTKTATNEKLFF
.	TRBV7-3	CASRVVGGYTF
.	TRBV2	CASSDRLNGYTF
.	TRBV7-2	CASSLTPGGVDTQYF
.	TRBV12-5	CASGLAVLTEAFF
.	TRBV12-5	CASGLGLLQRLNEKLFF
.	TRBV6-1	CASRLTGTDYYGYTF
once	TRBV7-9	CASSSSGSTGELFF
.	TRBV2	CASGAETVFTEAFF
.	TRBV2	CARGGGGSVTYEQYF
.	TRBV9	CASSEGDSNQPQHF
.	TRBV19	CASSIGGGNYNEQFF
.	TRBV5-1	CASSLEGTQQYF
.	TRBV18	CASSPLTSGYNEQFF
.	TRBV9	CASSVVSGGVADTQYF
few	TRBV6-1	CASQINRDHGYTF
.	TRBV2	CASTRYRGVSSSYNEQFF
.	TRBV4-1	CASSQNFLAGTALMEQYF
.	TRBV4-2	CASSQSQGLEGYTF
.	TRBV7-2	CASSLVGSGGKETQYF
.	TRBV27	CASSYQRGLDGYTF
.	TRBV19	CASNARGVPYGYTF
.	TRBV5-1	CASRIGDRLLAYGYTF
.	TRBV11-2	CASSDPGVGEKLFF
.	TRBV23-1	CASSPDYEWNQPQHF
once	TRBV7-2	CASNNDRGHGYTF
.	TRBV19	CASRGLQETQYF
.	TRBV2	CASTPSAGYTF
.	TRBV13	CASSFLRDRVDYTF
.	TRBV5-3	CARSSVLGVTYSGETQYF
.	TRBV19	CASSIGQAVGELFF
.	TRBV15	CATSRDLTLDGGNTIYF
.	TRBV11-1	CASSIRGYEKLFF
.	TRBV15	CATSGGAKYNEQFF
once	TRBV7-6	CASSLAASGNTIYF
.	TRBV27	CASSSMQGGGNIQYF
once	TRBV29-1	CSVELGFGATEAFF
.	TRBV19	CASSRQWATDTQYF
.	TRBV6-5	CASSYSGGVTDTQYF
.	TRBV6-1	CASSGISYGYTF
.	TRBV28	CASKRASGVYEQYF